Sequencing of this TCR beta chain was carried out in a study of shared clonotypes between healthy human individuals. TCRdb's copy holds only in-frame clones and misses some; the assay was immunoSEQ multiplex PCR. The profile shows around 2,000,000 clones, around 96% of them singletons. CD8 cells classed as naive were CD45RO-negative and positively selected for CCR7, excluding terminally differentiated effector memory CD45RA+ cells. CDR3 length: 19 residues. In germline, CDR1 is SNHLY, CDR2 FYNNEI. The trim removed 0 bases at V and 2 bases at J, leaving 12 bases unmatched. The receptor was derived from a man aged 18-30 years in good health. Sequencing was carried out using naive CD8+ T cells sorted from blood. This chain uses TRBV2 with TRBJ2-3; TRBD2 matches 9 bases. CDR3 nucleotides: TGTGCCAGCAGTGAAGCGCTTCCGGGCCTAGCGGGGTCCACAGATACGCAGTATTTT. Residues: CASSEALPGLAGSTDTQYF.